This T cell receptor beta chain came from a study of cytomegalovirus exposure and HLA in healthy donors. Points from the study as a whole: A few CMV-associated chains were confirmed in vitro to be specific for CMV antigens. Beyond CMV serostatus, there was no information to go on about immune exposure. Reported findings show TCR beta sequences accurately forecast HLA-A and HLA-B alleles in most subjects.

Unmatched junction bases numbered 4, after V lost 5 bases and J lost 1 base. The CDR3 loop spans 14 amino acids. Germline lookup yields CDR1 MNHNY and CDR2 SVGAGI (reference sequence). This clone was found a few times. Antigen specificity is unknown. In the PCR, 60 Vbeta and 13 Jbeta primers were used. This table comes from immunoSEQ multiplex PCR, and its TCRdb copy is limited to in-frame clones, with some not included. The table includes roughly 150,000 clones, around 73% detected once. This clonotype originated in a male donor in good health and CMV-seronegative. Sequenced material: PBMCs. The V gene is TRBV6-6, the J gene TRBJ1-1; 7 positions match TRBD1. CDR3 region: CASSPQGTNTEAFF. In DNA, the CDR3 is TGTGCCAGCAGTCCACAGGGGACGAACACTGAAGCTTTCTTT.